This TCR beta chain was identified in a study of shared clonotypes between healthy human individuals. The assay was immunoSEQ multiplex PCR, and TCRdb's table has in-frame clones only and misses some. This table holds roughly 2,500,000 clones, roughly 93% found once. Remarks on this clone: What it binds is not known.

Points from the study as a whole: Sorted-subset sequencing, rarefaction showed, was incomplete despite large depth.

Losses at the gene ends were 0 bases for V and 8 bases for J; bases not matched to a gene: 6. Germline loops: CDR1 GTSNPN, CDR2 SVGIG (reference sequence). The CDR3 contains 14 residues. This TCR derives from a man between 18 and 35 years old in good health. Some clones in this sample may be carry-over from other donors' samples. The V call is TRBV30, the J call TRBJ1-4; the match to TRBD1 covers 7 bases. Sample: naive CD4+ T cells from PBMCs. Subset of the sample: CD45RA+ positively selected. As DNA, the CDR3 is TGTGCCTGGAGTGTACAAGGGGGCTGGGAAAAACTGTTTTTT. Protein: CAWSVQGGWEKLFF.